This TCR beta chain was sequenced during a study of T cell repertoires in cytomegalovirus infection. In its sample, this clonotype was seen many times. The antigen remains unidentified. Germline V gene lookup returns CDR1 SGHTA and CDR2 FQGNSA. V shed 5 bases, J shed 2 bases, and the junction held 3 bases outside the gene matches. The CDR3 extends over 14 amino acids. TCRdb ran MiXCR on the reads and lists one entry per CDR3 protein. Of some 800,000 distinct CDR3 sequences in the sample, 25% to 35% were seen once. This receptor was identified in a human donor in good health (CMV status not recorded). Some clones in this sample may be carry-over from other donors' samples. This chain joins TRBV7-2 and TRBJ2-3; 8 bases are a match to TRBD1. The sequenced sample was cultured CD8+ T cells from PBMCs, obtained from culture after CMV antigen stimulation. CDR3: CASSQDRVTDTQYF. For the CDR3, the DNA is TGTGCCAGCAGCCAGGACAGGGTCACAGATACGCAGTATTTT. The full variable domain, in which reference TRBV7-2 and TRBJ2-3 provide the parts outside the CDR3, is GAGVSQSPSNKVTEKGKDVELRCDPISGHTALYWYRQSLGQGLEFLIYFQGNSAPDKSGLPSDRFSAERTGGSVSTLTIQRTQQEDSAVYLCASSQDRVTDTQYFGPGTRLTVL.